Below are 5 T cell receptor beta chains sequenced from a single sample in a study of post-analysis software for immune sequencing data. Findings of the study overall: Relative to controls, patients had about 5 TRBV segments at higher frequency, with TRBV5-6, TRBV5-1 and TRBV20-1 among these.

These receptors are not linked to any known antigen. Unique molecular identifiers were carried by the TCR beta cDNA libraries. TCRdb re-derived calls from the PCR reads in MiXCR, one entry per CDR3 protein. The top ten hold around 0.55% of the sample, which has hundreds of thousands of distinct CDR3 sequences, roughly 30% seen once. Sample: blood. The receptors were gathered from a girl aged 10 to 17 with multiple sclerosis.

The V and J genes are TRBV15 and TRBJ2-1; 8 bases map to TRBD2. The germline gives CDR1 LNHNV, CDR2 YYDKDF (reference sequence). The CDR3 contains 16 residues. Trimming took 0 bases from V and 7 from J; bases not matched to a gene: 8. CDR3 sequence reads: CATSRDSGTSGNEQFF. The DNA for the CDR3 is TGTGCCACCAGCAGAGATTCCGGGACTAGTGGGAATGAGCAGTTCTTC.

DNA for the CDR3: TGTGCCAGCAGCGTCAGCCCCGACAGGGCCGAGCAGTACTTC. This sequence encodes CASSVSPDRAEQYF. The chain recombines TRBV11-2 with TRBJ2-7; 7 bases line up with TRBD1. This CDR3 is 14 amino acids long. V shed 5 bases and J 6 bases; nucleotides not matched to a gene: 10. Per the germline V gene, CDR1 is SGHAT and CDR2 is FQNNGV.

CDR3: CASSSALAGAYNEQFF. The CDR3 DNA is TGTGCCAGCAGCTCTGCACTAGCGGGGGCCTACAATGAGCAGTTCTTC. V is TRBV7-2 and J is TRBJ2-1; 11 bases are a match to TRBD2. The CDR3 runs to 16 residues. CDR1 and CDR2 (germline): SGHTA, FQGNSA. J lost 2 bases, V lost 4 bases, and 4 bases had no gene match. The full variable domain, completed using reference TRBV7-2 and TRBJ2-1, is GAGVSQSPSNKVTEKGKDVELRCDPISGHTALYWYRQSLGQGLEFLIYFQGNSAPDKSGLPSDRFSAERTGGSVSTLTIQRTQQEDSAVYLCASSSALAGAYNEQFFGPGTRLTVL.

This CDR3 is CASSQDWRGRDEQFF. The CDR3 DNA reads as TGCGCCAGCAGCCAAGATTGGAGGGGGCGTGATGAGCAGTTCTTC. The gene calls are TRBV4-3 and TRBJ2-1; tentatively, D is TRBD1 (7 bases). Trimming removed 0 bases from V and 8 bases from J, with 14 bases in between. Germline assignment: CDR1 LGHNA and CDR2 YSLEER. This CDR3 contains 15 residues.

V usage is TRBV20-1 and J usage is TRBJ1-5, with D tentatively TRBD1 (5 bases). The CDR3 consists of 15 residues. CDR1 is DFQATT, CDR2 SNEGSKA, per germline (reference sequence). V was shortened by 3 bases and J by 7 bases, with 19 bases between the two germline ends. The CDR3 loop is CSARTTVTKGQPQHF. The CDR3 coding sequence is TGCAGTGCTAGGACGACGGTAACCAAGGGGCAGCCCCAGCATTTT.